The TCR beta chain described here comes from a study of T cell responses to AZD1222 COVID-19 vaccine. The CDR3 is 10 residues long. The germline V gene encodes CDR1 MNHEY and CDR2 SVGEGT. V lost 6 bases and J 4 bases, leaving 2 bases between the germline ends. Profiling relied on immunoSEQ multiplex PCR, and the TCRdb table lists in-frame clones only, not all of them. The data hold 85,000 to 120,000 clones, with about 88% observed a single time. This clone was recorded once. The chain carries TRBV6-2 or TRBV6-3 and TRBJ2-3, with D hard to call. The receptor comes from an adult in good health. The sequencing used peripheral blood, collected on day 0 of AZD1222 vaccination. The CDR3 region has the DNA TGTGCCAGCAGCGCAGATACGCAGTATTTT. Amino acid sequence: CASSADTQYF.